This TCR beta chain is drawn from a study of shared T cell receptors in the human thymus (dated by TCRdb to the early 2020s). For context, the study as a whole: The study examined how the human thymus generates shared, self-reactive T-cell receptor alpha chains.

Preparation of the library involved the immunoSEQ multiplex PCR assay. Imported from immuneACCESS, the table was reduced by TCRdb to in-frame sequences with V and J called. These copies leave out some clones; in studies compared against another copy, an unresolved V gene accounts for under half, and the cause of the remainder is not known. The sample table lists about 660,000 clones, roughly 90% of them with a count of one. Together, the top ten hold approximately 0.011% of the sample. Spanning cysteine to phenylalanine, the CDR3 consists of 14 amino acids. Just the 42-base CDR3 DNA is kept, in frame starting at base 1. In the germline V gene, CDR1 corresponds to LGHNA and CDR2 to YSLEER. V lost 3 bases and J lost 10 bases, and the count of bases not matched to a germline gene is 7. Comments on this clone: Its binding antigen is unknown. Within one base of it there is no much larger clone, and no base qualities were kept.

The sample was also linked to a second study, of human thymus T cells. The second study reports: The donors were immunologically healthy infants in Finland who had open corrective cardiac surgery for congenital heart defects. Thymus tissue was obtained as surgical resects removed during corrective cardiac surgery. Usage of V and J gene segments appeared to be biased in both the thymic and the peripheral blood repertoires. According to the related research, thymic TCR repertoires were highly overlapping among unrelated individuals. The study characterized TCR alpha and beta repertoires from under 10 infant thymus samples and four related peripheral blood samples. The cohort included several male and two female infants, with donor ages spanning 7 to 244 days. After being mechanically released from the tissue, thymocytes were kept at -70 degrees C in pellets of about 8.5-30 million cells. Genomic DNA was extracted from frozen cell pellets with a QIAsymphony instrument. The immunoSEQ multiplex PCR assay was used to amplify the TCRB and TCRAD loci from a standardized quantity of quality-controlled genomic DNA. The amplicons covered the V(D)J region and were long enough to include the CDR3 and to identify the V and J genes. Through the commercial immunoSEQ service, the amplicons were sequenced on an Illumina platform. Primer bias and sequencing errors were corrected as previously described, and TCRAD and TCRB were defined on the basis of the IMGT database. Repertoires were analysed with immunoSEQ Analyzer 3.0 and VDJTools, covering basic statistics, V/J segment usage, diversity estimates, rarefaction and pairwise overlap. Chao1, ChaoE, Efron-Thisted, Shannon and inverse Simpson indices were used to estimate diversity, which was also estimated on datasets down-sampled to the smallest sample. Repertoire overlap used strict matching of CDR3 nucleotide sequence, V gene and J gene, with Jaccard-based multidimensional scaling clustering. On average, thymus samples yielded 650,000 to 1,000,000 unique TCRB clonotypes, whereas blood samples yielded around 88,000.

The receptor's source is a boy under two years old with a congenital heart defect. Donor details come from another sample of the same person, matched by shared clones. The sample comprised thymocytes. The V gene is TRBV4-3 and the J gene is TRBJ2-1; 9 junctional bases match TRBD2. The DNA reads TGCGCCAGCAGCCAGATAACTAGCGGGCCAGAGCAGTTCTTC. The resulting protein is CASSQITSGPEQFF.